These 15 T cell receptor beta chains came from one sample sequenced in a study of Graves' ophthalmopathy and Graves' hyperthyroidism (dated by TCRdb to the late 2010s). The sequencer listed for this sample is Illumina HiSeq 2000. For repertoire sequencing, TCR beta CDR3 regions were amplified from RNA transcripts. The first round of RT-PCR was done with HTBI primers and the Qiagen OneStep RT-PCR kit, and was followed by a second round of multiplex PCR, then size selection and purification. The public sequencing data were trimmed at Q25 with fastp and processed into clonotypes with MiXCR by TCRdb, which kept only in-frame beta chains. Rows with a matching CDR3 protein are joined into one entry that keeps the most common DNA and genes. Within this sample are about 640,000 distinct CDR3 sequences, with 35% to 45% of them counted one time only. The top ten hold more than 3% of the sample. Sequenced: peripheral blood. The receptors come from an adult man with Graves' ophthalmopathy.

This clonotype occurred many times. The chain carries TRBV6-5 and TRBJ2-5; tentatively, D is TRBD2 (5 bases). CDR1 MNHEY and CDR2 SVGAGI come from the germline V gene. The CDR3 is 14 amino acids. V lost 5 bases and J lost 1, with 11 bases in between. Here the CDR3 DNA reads TGTGCCAGCAGTCACGGGATCCCCCAAGAGACCCAGTACTTC. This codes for CASSHGIPQETQYF.

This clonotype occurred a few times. Here the CDR3 reads CASSLAFGPGELFF. CDR3 sequence (DNA): TGTGCCAGCAGCTTGGCTTTTGGTCCCGGGGAGCTGTTTTTT. The rearrangement uses TRBV5-5 and TRBJ2-2; D is unclear. Germline V gene lookup returns CDR1 SGHKS and CDR2 YYEKEE (reference sequence). The CDR3 has 14 residues. Trimming removed 0 bases from V and 6 bases from J, with 9 bases in between.

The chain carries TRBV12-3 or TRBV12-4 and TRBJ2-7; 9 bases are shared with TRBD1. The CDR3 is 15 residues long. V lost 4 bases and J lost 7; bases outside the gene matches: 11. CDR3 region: CASSSGRDRAGEQYF. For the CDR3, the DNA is TGTGCCAGCAGTTCCGGGCGGGACAGGGCGGGAGAGCAGTACTTC.

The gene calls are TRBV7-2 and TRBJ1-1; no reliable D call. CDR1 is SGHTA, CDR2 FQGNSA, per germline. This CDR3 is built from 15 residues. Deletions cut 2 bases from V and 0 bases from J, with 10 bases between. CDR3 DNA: TGTGCCAGCAGCTTATTCCCAGGAATGAACACTGAAGCTTTCTTT. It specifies CASSLFPGMNTEAFF.

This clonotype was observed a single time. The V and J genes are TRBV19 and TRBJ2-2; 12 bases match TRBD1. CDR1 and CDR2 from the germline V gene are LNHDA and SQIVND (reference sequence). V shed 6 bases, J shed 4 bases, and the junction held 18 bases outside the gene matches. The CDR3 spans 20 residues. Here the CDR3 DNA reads TGTGCCAGTAGCCTCATCTTCGGGACAGGGGGCGAGTGGGGCACCGGGGAGCTGTTTTTT. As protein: CASSLIFGTGGEWGTGELFF.

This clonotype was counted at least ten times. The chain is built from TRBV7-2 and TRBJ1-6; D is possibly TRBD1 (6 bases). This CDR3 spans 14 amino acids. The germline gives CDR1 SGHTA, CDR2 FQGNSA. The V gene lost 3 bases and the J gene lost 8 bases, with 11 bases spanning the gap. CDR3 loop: CASSLGTLYSPLHF. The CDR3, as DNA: TGTGCCAGCAGCTTGGGGACACTGTATTCACCCCTCCACTTT.

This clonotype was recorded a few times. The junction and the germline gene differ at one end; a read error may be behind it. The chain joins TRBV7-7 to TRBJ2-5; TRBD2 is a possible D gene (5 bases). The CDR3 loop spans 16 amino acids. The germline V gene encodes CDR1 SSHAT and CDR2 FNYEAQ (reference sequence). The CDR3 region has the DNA TGTGCTAGCAGCCGCAATCGGCGGGTTGCCCAAGAGACCCAGTACTTC. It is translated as CASSRNRRVAQETQYF.

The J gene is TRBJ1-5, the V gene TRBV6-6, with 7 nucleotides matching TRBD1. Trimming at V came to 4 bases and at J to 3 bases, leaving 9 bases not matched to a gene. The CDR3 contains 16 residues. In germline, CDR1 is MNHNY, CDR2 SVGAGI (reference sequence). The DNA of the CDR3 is TGTGCCAGCAGTTGGATACAGGGGTTTGACAATCAGCCCCAGCATTTT. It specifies CASSWIQGFDNQPQHF.

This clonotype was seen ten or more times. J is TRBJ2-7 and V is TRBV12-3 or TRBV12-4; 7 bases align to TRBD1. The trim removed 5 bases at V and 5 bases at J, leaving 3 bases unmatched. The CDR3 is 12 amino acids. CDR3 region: CASSLGQDEQYF. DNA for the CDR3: TGTGCCAGCAGTCTCGGACAGGACGAGCAGTACTTC.

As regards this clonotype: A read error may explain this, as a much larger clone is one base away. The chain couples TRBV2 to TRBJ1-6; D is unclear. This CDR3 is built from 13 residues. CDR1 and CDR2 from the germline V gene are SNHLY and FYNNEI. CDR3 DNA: TGTGCCAGCCTAACTCTTTATAATCCACCCCTCCACTTT. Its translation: CASLTLYNPPLHF.

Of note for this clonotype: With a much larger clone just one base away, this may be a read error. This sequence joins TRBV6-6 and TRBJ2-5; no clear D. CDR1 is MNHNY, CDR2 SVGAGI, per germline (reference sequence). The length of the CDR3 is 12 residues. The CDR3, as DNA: TGTACCACCACGGACCCGCAAGAGACCCAGTACTTC. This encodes CTTTDPQETQYF.

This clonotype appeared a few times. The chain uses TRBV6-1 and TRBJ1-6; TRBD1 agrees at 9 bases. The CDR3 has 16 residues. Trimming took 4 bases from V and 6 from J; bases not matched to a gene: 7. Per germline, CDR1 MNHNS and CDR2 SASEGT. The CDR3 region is CASSVAPGQGNSPLHF. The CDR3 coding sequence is TGTGCCAGCAGTGTAGCCCCGGGACAGGGTAATTCACCCCTCCACTTT.

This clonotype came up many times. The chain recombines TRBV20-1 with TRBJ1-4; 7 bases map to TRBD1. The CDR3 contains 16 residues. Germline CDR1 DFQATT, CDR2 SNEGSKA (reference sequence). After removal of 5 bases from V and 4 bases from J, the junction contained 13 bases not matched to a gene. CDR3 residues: CSALNTGTENNEKLFF. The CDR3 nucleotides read TGCAGTGCTCTTAACACCGGGACAGAGAATAATGAAAAACTGTTTTTT.

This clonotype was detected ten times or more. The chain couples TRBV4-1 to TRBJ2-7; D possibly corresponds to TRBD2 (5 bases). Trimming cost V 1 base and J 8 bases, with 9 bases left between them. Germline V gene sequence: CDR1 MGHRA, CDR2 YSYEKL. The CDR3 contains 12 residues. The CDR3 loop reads CASSQGASKQYF. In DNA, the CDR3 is TGCGCCAGCAGCCAAGGGGCTAGCAAGCAGTACTTC.

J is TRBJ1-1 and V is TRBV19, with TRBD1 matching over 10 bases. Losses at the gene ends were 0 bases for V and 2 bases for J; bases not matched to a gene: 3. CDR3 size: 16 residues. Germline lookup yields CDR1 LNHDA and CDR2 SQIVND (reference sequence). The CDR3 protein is CASSIEGTGDNTEAFF. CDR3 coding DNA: TGTGCCAGTAGTATAGAAGGGACAGGGGACAACACTGAAGCTTTCTTT.